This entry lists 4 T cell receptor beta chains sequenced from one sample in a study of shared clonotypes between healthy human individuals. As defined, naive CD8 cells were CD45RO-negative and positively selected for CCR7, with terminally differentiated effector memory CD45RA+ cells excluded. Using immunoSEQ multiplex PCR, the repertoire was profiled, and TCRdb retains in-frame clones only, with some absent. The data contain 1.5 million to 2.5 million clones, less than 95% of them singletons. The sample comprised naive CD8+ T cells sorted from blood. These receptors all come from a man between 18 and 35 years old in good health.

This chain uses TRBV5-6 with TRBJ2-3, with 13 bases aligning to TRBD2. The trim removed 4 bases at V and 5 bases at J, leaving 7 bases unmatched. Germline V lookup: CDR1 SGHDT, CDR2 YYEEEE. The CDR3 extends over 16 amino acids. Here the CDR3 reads CASSLGLAGEQDTQYF. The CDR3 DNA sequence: TGTGCCAGCAGCCTCGGACTAGCGGGAGAACAAGATACGCAGTATTTT.

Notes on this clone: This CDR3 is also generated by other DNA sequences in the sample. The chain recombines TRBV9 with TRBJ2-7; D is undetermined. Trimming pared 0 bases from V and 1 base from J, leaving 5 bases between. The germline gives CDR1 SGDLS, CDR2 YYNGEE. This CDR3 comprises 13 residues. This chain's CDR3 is CASSVGPSYEQYF. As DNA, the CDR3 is TGTGCCAGCAGCGTAGGCCCTTCCTACGAGCAGTACTTC.

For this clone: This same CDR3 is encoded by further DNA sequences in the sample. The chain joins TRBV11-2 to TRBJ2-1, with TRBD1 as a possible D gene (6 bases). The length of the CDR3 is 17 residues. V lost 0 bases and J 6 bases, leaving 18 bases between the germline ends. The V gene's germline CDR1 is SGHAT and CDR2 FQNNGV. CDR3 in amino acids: CASSLDRDREGGNEQFF. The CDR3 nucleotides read TGTGCCAGCAGCTTAGATCGCGACAGAGAAGGGGGCAATGAGCAGTTCTTC.

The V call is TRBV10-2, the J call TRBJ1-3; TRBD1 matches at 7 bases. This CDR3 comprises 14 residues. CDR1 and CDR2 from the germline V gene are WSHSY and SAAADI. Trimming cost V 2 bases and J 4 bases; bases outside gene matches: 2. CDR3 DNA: TGCGCCAGCAGTGAGACAGGGGCGGGAAACACCATATATTTT. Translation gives CASSETGAGNTIYF.